One and the same sample provided the 19 T cell receptor beta chains below, sequenced in a study of OX40 agonist ivuxolimab in advanced cancers. The assay was immunoSEQ multiplex PCR, and TCRdb's table has in-frame clones only and misses some. The sample includes 55,000 to 65,000 clones, approximately 90% of them seen just once. This sample comprised CD4+ or CD8+ T cells sorted from blood, obtained in a trial of the OX40 agonist ivuxolimab. The receptors stem from an adult with an advanced solid tumor such as melanoma, head and neck, liver or kidney cancer.

The chain carries TRBV6-5 and TRBJ1-1, with TRBD1 identical over 10 bases. Unmatched junction bases numbered 5, after V lost 2 bases and J lost 11 bases. CDR1 and CDR2 (germline): MNHEY, SVGAGI. The CDR3 length is 13 residues. The CDR3 DNA reads as TGTGCCAGCAGTTACGGGACAGGGGTGAGGGCTTTCTTT. This encodes CASSYGTGVRAFF.

This clone was seen a handful of times. The V call is TRBV6-5, the J call TRBJ1-1; 8 nucleotides match TRBD1. Per germline, CDR1 MNHEY and CDR2 SVGAGI. Trimming at V came to 8 bases and at J to 0 bases, leaving 2 bases not matched to a gene. This CDR3 is built from 13 residues. The CDR3 nucleotides are TGTGCCAGCCAGGACAGGGTGAACACTGAAGCTTTCTTT. Its protein product is CASQDRVNTEAFF.

The V gene is TRBV6-5, the J gene TRBJ1-5, with D possibly TRBD1 on 5 matching bases. CDR1 is MNHEY and CDR2 is SVGAGI in the germline V gene. The CDR3 runs 15 residues. The V gene lost 4 bases and the J gene lost 0 bases, with 10 bases spanning the gap. The CDR3 region is CASSSGLYSNQPQHF. CDR3 coding DNA: TGTGCCAGCAGTTCGGGACTCTATAGCAATCAGCCCCAGCATTTT.

The chain links TRBV10-3 to TRBJ1-5; D is unresolved. Looked up from germline, CDR1 is ENHRY and CDR2 is SYGVKD. This CDR3 contains 13 residues. V was trimmed by 0 bases and J by 6 bases, leaving 6 bases between them. CDR3 bases: TGTGCCATCAGTGAGTCGGCGAGTCAGCCCCAGCATTTT. It translates to CAISESASQPQHF.

The genes are TRBV6-1 and TRBJ1-3; D gene unclear. CDR1 and CDR2 (germline): MNHNS, SASEGT. The germline V and J ends were trimmed by 10 bases and 5 bases, with 12 bases remaining between them. There are 12 residues in the CDR3. The CDR3 bases are TGTGCCACCGACCAAGGAAGAAACACCATATATTTT. Translating gives CATDQGRNTIYF.

The J gene is TRBJ1-2, the V gene TRBV6-5; D is unclear. CDR1 MNHEY and CDR2 SVGAGI come from the germline V gene. The V gene lost 7 bases and the J gene lost 6 bases, with 9 bases spanning the gap. This CDR3 has 11 residues. In nucleotides, the CDR3 is TGTGCCAGCACCCTCACGGATGGCTACACCTTC. This translates into CASTLTDGYTF.

The gene calls are TRBV18 and TRBJ2-5, with D possibly matching TRBD2 (7 bases). Per germline, CDR1 KGHSH and CDR2 LQKENI. The CDR3 consists of 15 residues. The V and J ends lost 2 bases and 1 base respectively, with 11 bases between them. CDR3 loop: CASSPGGAGQETQYF. The CDR3 DNA reads TGTGCCAGCTCACCAGGGGGGGCAGGCCAAGAGACCCAGTACTTC. The variable domain in full, completed from reference TRBV18 and TRBJ2-5, reads NAGVMQNPRHLVRRRGQEARLRCSPMKGHSHVYWYRQLPEEGLKFMVYLQKENIIDESGMPKERFSAEFPKEGPSILRIQQVVRGDSAAYFCASSPGGAGQETQYFGPGTRLLVL.

V gene TRBV19 combines with J gene TRBJ2-2; 8 nucleotides match TRBD1. CDR1 is LNHDA and CDR2 is SQIVND in the germline V gene (reference sequence). The CDR3 length is 13 residues. Trimming took 9 bases from V and 4 from J; bases not matched to a gene: 4. This chain's CDR3 is CASRQGPTGELFF. The CDR3 coding sequence is TGTGCCAGCAGACAGGGGCCCACCGGGGAGCTGTTTTTT.

This chain connects TRBV7-9 to TRBJ1-5; D ambiguous. Germline-derived CDR1 and CDR2 are SEHNR and FQNEAQ (reference sequence). This CDR3 has 14 amino acids. V was shortened by 4 bases and J by 3 bases, with 10 bases between the two germline ends. The CDR3 DNA sequence: TGTGCCAGCAGCTCCGGAACGACCAATCAGCCCCAGCATTTT. Its protein product is CASSSGTTNQPQHF.

The count of this clone is one. The chain carries TRBV2 and TRBJ2-2; TRBD1 agrees at 10 bases. The V and J ends lost 8 bases and 7 bases, in that order; junction bases with no gene match: 10. The CDR3 contains 15 residues. CDR1 SNHLY and CDR2 FYNNEI come from the germline V gene. CDR3 nucleotides: TGTGCCAGCGACGGCGGGACAGGGGTTATCGGGGAGCTGTTTTTT. It encodes CASDGGTGVIGELFF.

This clone was seen a single time. The chain employs TRBV10-3 and TRBJ2-7; 10 bases are a match to TRBD2. CDR3 length equals 14 residues. Germline CDR1 is ENHRY and CDR2 is SYGVKD. The V and J ends lost 8 bases and 4 bases, in that order; junction bases with no gene match: 8. CDR3 sequence: CAIRAGGDKYEQYF. In DNA, the CDR3 is TGTGCCATCCGAGCGGGGGGGGATAAGTACGAGCAGTACTTC.

The rearrangement uses TRBV6-1 and TRBJ1-5; a possible D gene is TRBD1 (5 bases). Germline CDR1 MNHNS, CDR2 SASEGT. The length of the CDR3 is 13 residues. The V gene lost 8 bases and the J gene lost 2 bases, with 10 bases spanning the gap. The CDR3 protein is CASQGGRNQPQHF. The CDR3 DNA reads as TGTGCCAGCCAGGGAGGGCGCAATCAGCCCCAGCATTTT.

This clone appeared a single time. This chain links TRBV25-1 with TRBJ2-2, with TRBD1 matching 7 bases. V lost 1 base, J lost 0 bases, and 2 bases stayed unmatched. The CDR3 extends over 16 amino acids. Germline V lookup: CDR1 MGHDK, CDR2 SYGVNS. The chain's CDR3 is CASSEFGQANTGELFF. The DNA for the CDR3 is TGTGCCAGCAGTGAATTTGGACAGGCGAACACCGGGGAGCTGTTTTTT.

The J gene is TRBJ1-2, the V gene TRBV7-9; D is unclear. The length of the CDR3 is 15 residues. CDR1 and CDR2 from the germline V gene are SEHNR and FQNEAQ (reference sequence). V lost 2 bases, J lost 1 base, and 11 bases lay in between. The CDR3 nucleotides read TGTGCCAGCAGCTTATCCGCAGTTGATAACTATGGCTACACCTTC. Protein sequence: CASSLSAVDNYGYTF.

The V and J genes are TRBV7-9 and TRBJ1-1; no reliable D call. The CDR3 runs 18 residues. CDR1 is SEHNR and CDR2 is FQNEAQ in the germline V gene (reference sequence). Trimming removed 5 bases at V and 4 bases at J, with 26 bases between. CDR3 region: CASSPSASFILLGTEAFF. In nucleotides, the CDR3 is TGTGCCAGCAGCCCATCCGCGAGTTTTATCCTCTTAGGCACTGAAGCTTTCTTT.

The CDR3 nucleotides are TGTGCCTGGACCCCCCGCGGGACAACCATCTATGGCTACACCTTC. Its protein is CAWTPRGTTIYGYTF. The gene calls are TRBV30 and TRBJ1-2, with D possibly being TRBD1 (6 bases). The germline V and J ends were trimmed by 4 bases and 4 bases, with 19 bases remaining between them. The CDR3 consists of 15 residues. CDR1 and CDR2 (germline): GTSNPN, SVGIG (reference sequence).

The chain has TRBV19 and TRBJ1-1, with a tentative D call TRBD1 (5 bases). The CDR3 loop spans 14 amino acids. Germline values: CDR1 LNHDA, CDR2 SQIVND (reference sequence). Between the trimmed V and J ends, which lost 7 bases and 1 base, there was a span of 13 bases. This chain's CDR3 is CASILGTGNTEAFF. Here the CDR3 DNA reads TGTGCCAGTATCCTTGGGACGGGGAACACTGAAGCTTTCTTT.

The chain has TRBV28 and TRBJ2-2; 7 positions match TRBD2. Germline V gene sequence: CDR1 MDHEN, CDR2 SYDVKM. The CDR3 runs to 16 residues. After removal of 5 bases from V and 2 bases from J, the junction contained 8 bases not matched to a gene. The CDR3 protein is CASSPLAGVNTGELFF. As DNA, the CDR3 is TGTGCCAGCAGTCCCCTGGCGGGGGTTAACACCGGGGAGCTGTTTTTT.

V gene TRBV6-4 combines with J gene TRBJ1-1; 10 bases agree with TRBD1. V gave up 6 bases and J gave up 5 bases; unmatched junction bases: 9. Germline V gives CDR1 MRHNA, CDR2 SNTAGT. The CDR3 is made up of 15 amino acids. CDR3 DNA sequence: TGTGCCAGCAGGAGGGACAGGGGAATAGATACTGAAGCTTTCTTT. Its protein product is CASRRDRGIDTEAFF.